This TCR beta chain was found in a study of CD8+ T cells in alopecia areata. The germline gives CDR1 SGHTA, CDR2 FQGNSA. The CDR3 runs to 15 residues. Regarding this clone: A read error may account for a junction end that differs from germline.

Extracted from the samples, RNA was reverse transcribed into cDNA to serve as the sequencing template. Here immunoSEQ multiplex PCR was the method, and the copy in TCRdb shows in-frame clones only, minus some. The repertoire includes 150,000 to 200,000 clones, approximately 56% of them detected once, and 14% to 15% sits in the top ten. This receptor was identified in a human donor with alopecia areata. V is TRBV7-2 and J is TRBJ2-1, with 7 bases identical to TRBD1. Sample: CD4+ T cells sorted from blood, taken at week 0. CDR3 coding DNA: TGTGCCAGCAGCTTAGTAGGGACAGAGTACAATGGGCAGTTCTTC. Its protein product is CASSLVGTEYNGQFF.